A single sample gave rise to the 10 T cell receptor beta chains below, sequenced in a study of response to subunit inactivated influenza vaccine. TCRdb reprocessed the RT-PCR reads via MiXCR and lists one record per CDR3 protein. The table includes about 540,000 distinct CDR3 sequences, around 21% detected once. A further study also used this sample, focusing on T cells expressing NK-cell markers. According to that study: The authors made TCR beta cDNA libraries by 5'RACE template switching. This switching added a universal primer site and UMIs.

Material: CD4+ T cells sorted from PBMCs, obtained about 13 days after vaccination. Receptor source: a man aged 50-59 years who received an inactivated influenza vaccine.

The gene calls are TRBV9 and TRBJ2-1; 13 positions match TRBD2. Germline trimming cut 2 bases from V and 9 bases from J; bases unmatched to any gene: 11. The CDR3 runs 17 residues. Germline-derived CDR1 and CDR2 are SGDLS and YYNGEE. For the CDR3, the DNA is TGTGCCAGCAGCGTCGGGACTAGCGGGAACAGGAGGGGTGAGCAGTTCTTC. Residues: CASSVGTSGNRRGEQFF.

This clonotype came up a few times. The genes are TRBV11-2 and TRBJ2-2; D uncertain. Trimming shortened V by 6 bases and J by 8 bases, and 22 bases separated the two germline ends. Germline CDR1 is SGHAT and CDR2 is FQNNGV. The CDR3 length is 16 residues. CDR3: CASRFSPSAIEGELFF. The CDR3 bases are TGTGCCAGCAGATTCAGCCCCTCAGCGATTGAAGGGGAGCTGTTTTTT.

The CDR3 bases are TGCGCCAGCAGCTTGGGCGGGACAGACCCTCTCGAGCAGTACTTC. Translating gives CASSLGGTDPLEQYF. The chain joins TRBV5-1 to TRBJ2-7, with D possibly matching TRBD1 (7 bases). The ends were cut back, 0 bases at V and 6 bases at J, with 16 bases in the middle. CDR1 is SGHRS and CDR2 is YFSETQ in the germline V gene. The CDR3 has 15 residues.

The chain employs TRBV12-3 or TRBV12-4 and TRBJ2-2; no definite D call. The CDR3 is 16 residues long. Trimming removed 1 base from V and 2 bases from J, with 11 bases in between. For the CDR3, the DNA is TGTGCCAGCAGTTTAGGGTTACACCAAAACACCGGGGAGCTGTTTTTT. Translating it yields CASSLGLHQNTGELFF.

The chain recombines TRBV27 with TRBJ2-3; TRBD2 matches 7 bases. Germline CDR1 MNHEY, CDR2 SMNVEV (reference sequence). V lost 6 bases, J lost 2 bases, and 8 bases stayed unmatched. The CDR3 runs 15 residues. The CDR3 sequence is CASRFSLAYTDTQYF. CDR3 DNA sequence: TGTGCCAGCAGGTTTTCACTAGCGTACACAGATACGCAGTATTTT.

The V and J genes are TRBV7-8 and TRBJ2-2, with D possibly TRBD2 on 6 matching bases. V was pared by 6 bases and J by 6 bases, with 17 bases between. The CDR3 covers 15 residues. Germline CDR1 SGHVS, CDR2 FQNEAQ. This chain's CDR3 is CASSPNVAEAGELFF. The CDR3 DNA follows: TGTGCCAGCAGTCCAAACGTAGCGGAAGCCGGGGAGCTGTTTTTT.

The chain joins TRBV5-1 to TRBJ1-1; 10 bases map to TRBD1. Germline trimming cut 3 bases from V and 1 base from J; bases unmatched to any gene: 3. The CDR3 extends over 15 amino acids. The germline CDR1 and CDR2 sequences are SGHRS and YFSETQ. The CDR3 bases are TGCGCCAGCAGCTCTGGACAGGGGGGGAACACTGAAGCTTTCTTT. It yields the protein CASSSGQGGNTEAFF.

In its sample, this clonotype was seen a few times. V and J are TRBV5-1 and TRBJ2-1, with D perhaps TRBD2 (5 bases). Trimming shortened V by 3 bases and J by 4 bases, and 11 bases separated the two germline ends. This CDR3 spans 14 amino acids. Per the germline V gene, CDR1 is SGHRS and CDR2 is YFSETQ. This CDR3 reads CASSYREQYNEQFF. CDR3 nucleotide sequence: TGCGCCAGCAGCTACCGGGAACAATACAATGAGCAGTTCTTC.

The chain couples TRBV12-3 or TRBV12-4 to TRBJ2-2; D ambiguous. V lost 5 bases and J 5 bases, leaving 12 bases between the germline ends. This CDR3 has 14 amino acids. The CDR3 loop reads CASSERHGTGELFF. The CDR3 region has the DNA TGTGCCAGCAGTGAACGACACGGGACCGGGGAGCTGTTTTTT.

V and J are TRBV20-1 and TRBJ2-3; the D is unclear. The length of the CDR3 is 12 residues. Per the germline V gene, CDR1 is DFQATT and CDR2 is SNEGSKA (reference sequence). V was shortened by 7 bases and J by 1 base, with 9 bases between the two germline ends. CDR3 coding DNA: TGCAGTGTCGTTGGGGGCACAGATACGCAGTATTTT. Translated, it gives CSVVGGTDTQYF.